A single T cell receptor (beta chain) is shown here with its context. Method: immunoSEQ multiplex PCR; TCRdb's copy keeps in-frame clones and lacks some. The sample shows around 130,000 clones, 60% to 85% of them seen only once. These data are taken from a study of blood T cell repertoires in COVID-19. This CDR3 has 15 residues. Trimming left V 0 bases short and J 5 bases short, with 9 bases between. From germline, CDR1 is SGHKS and CDR2 YYEKEE (reference sequence). The V call is TRBV5-5, the J call TRBJ1-6; the D gene is possibly TRBD1 (5 bases). This TCR was sampled from a man between 45 and 60 years old with acute or convalescent COVID-19. The source material was peripheral blood. The CDR3 here is CASSLAGSHNSPLHF. CDR3 nucleotide sequence: TGTGCCAGCAGCTTGGCAGGGTCGCATAATTCACCCCTCCACTTT.